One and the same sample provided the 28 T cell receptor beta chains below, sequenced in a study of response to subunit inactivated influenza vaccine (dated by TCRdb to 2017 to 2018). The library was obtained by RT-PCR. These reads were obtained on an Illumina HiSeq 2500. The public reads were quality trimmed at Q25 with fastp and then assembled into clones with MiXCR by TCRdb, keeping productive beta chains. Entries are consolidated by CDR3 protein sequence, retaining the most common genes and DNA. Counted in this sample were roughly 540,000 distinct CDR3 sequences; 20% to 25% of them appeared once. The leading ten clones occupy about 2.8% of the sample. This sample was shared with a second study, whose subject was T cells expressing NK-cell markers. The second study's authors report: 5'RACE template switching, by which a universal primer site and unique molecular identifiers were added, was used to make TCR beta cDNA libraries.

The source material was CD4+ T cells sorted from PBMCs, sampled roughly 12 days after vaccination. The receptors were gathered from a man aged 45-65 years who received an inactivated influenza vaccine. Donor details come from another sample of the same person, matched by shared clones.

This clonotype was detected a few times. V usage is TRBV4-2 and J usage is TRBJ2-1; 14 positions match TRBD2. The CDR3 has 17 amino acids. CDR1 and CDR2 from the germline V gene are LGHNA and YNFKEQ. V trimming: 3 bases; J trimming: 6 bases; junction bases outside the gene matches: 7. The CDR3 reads CASSQGAGLAGVNEQFF. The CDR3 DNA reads TGTGCCAGCAGCCAGGGGGCGGGACTAGCGGGAGTCAATGAGCAGTTCTTC.

CDR3 sequence: CASSLATGWGETQYF. CDR3 coding DNA: TGTGCCAGCAGCTTAGCGACAGGGTGGGGAGAGACCCAGTACTTC. The chain recombines TRBV7-6 with TRBJ2-5; 7 bases are a match to TRBD1. Germline V gene lookup returns CDR1 SGHVS and CDR2 FNYEAQ. V was clipped by 0 bases and J by 4 bases; unmatched bases: 5. There are 15 residues in the CDR3.

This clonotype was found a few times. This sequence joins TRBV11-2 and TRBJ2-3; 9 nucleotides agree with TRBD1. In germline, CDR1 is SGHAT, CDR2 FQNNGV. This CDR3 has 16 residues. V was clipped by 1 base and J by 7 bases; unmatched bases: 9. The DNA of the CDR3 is TGTGCCAGCAGCTTAGGGGTCGGACAGGGGATAAATACGCAGTATTTT. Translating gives CASSLGVGQGINTQYF.

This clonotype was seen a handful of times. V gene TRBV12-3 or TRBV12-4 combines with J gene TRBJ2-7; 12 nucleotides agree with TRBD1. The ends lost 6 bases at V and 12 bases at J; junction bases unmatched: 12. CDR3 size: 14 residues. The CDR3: CASSPGTGGSPLYF. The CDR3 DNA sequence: TGTGCCAGCAGCCCCGGGACAGGGGGCTCGCCACTGTACTTC.

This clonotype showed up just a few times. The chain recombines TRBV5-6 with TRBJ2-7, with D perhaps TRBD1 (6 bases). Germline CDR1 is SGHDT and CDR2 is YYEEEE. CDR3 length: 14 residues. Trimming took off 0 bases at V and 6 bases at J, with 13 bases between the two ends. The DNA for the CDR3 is TGTGCCAGCAGCTTGGCTGATCCAGGGGCCGAGCAGTACTTC. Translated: CASSLADPGAEQYF.

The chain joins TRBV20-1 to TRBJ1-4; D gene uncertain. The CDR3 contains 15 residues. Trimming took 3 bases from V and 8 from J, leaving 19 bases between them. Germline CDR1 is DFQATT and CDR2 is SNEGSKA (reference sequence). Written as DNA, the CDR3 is TGCAGTGCTAGGAGGCCGGTGCTCCTAGGGGAAAAACTGTTTTTT. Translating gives CSARRPVLLGEKLFF.

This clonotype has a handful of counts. The CDR3 spells CASSLDYNSPLHF. CDR3 sequence (DNA): TGCGCCAGCAGCTTGGACTATAATTCACCCCTCCACTTT. The rearrangement links TRBV5-1 to TRBJ1-6; D gene uncertain. The V and J ends lost 0 bases and 3 bases respectively, with 1 base between them. Per the germline V gene, CDR1 is SGHRS and CDR2 is YFSETQ. The CDR3 is made up of 13 amino acids.

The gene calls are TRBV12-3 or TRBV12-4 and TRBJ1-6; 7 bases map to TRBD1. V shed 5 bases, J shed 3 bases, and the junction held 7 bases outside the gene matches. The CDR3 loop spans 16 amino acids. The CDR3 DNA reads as TGTGCCAGCAGTATACAGGGGCCCTACTATAATTCACCCCTCCACTTT. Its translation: CASSIQGPYYNSPLHF.

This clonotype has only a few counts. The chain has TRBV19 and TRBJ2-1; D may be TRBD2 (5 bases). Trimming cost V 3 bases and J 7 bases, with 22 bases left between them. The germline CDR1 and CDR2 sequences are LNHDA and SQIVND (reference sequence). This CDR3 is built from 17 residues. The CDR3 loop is CASSIGFQDWRGNEQFF. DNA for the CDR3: TGTGCCAGTAGTATTGGGTTTCAGGACTGGCGAGGGAATGAGCAGTTCTTC.

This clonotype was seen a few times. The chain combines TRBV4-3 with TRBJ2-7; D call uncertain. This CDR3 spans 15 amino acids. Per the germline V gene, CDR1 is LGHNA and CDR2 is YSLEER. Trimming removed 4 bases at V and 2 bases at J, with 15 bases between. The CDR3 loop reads CASSPSTARPYEQYF. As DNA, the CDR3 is TGCGCCAGCAGCCCATCAACCGCCCGGCCCTACGAGCAGTACTTC.

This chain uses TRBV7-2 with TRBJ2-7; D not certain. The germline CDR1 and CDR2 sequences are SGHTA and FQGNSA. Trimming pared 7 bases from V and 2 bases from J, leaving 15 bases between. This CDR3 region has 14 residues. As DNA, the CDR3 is TGTGCCAGCACCCCTGGTGGCCTGGCCTACGAGCAGTACTTC. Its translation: CASTPGGLAYEQYF.

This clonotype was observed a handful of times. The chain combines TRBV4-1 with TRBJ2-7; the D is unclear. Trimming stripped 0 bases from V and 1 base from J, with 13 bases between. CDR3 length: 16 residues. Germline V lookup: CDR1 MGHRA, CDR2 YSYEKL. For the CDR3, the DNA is TGCGCCAGCAGCCAAGACCTTCTGGGGTTTTCCTACGAGCAGTACTTC. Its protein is CASSQDLLGFSYEQYF.

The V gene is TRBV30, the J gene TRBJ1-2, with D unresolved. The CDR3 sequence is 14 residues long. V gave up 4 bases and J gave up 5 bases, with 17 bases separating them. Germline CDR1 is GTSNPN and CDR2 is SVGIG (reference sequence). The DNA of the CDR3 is TGTGCCTGGAATGGCGACACATCAGCTTATGGCTACACCTTC. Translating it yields CAWNGDTSAYGYTF.

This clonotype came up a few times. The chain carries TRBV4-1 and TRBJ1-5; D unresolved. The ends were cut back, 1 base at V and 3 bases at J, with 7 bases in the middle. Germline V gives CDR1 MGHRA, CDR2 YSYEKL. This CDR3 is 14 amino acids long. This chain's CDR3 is CASSQAEYNQPQHF. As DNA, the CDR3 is TGCGCCAGCAGCCAAGCTGAGTACAATCAGCCCCAGCATTTT.

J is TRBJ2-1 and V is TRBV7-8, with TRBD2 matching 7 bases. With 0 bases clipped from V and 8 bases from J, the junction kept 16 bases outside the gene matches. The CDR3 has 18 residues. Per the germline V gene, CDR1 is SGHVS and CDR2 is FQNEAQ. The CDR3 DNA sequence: TGTGCCAGCAGCTTAGCGCTTACCGGGACTACGGGGTTTGATGAGCAGTTCTTC. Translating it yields CASSLALTGTTGFDEQFF.

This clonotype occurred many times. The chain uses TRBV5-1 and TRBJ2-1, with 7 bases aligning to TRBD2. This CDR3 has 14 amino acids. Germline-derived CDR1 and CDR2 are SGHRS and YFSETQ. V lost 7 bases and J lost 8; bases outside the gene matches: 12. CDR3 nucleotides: TGCGCCAGCTCCCGTGGGGGGGGTTACGATGAGCAGTTCTTC. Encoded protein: CASSRGGGYDEQFF.

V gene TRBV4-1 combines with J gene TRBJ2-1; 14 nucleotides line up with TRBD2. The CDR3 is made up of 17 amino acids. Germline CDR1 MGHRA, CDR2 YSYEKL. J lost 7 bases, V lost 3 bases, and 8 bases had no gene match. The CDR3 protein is CASSQGGLAGVVNEQFF. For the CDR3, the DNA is TGCGCCAGCAGCCAGGGGGGACTAGCGGGAGTTGTGAATGAGCAGTTCTTC.

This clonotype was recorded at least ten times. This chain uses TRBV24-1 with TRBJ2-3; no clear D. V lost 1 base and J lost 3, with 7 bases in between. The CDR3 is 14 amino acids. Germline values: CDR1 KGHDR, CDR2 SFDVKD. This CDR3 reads CATSDFAVTDTQYF. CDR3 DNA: TGTGCCACCAGTGATTTCGCGGTTACAGATACGCAGTATTTT.

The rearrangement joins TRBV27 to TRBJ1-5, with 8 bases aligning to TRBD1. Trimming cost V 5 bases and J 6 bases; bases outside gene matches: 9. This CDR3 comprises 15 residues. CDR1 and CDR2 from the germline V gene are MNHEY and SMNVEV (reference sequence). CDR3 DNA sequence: TGTGCCAGCAGTAGGACGACAGGGGCTCTTCAGCCCCAGCATTTT. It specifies CASSRTTGALQPQHF.

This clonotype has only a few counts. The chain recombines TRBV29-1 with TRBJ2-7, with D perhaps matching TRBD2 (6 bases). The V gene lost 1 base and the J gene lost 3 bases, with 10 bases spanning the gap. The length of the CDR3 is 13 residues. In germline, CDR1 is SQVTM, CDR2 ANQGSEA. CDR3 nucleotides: TGCAGCGTTGAAGCCGGGGGTGGCTACGAGCAGTACTTC. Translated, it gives CSVEAGGGYEQYF.

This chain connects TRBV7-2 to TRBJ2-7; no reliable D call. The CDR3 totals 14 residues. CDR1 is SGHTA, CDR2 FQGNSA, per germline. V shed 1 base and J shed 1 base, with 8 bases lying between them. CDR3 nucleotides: TGTGCCAGCAGCTTAGGTCCTATTTCCTACGAGCAGTACTTC. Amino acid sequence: CASSLGPISYEQYF.

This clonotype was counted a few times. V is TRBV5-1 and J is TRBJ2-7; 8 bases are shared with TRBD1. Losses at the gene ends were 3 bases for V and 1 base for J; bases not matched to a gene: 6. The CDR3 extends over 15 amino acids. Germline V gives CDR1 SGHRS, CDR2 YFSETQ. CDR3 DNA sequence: TGCGCCAGCAGCTCAGGGACAGGTGGATCCTACGAGCAGTACTTC. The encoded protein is CASSSGTGGSYEQYF.

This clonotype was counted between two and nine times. CDR3 sequence: CSVGQGGAQPQHF. In DNA, the CDR3 is TGCAGCGTGGGACAGGGTGGAGCTCAGCCCCAGCATTTT. V and J are TRBV29-1 and TRBJ1-5; TRBD1 matches at 9 bases. CDR3 length: 13 amino acids. V trimming: 6 bases; J trimming: 6 bases; junction bases outside the gene matches: 6. The germline CDR1 and CDR2 sequences are SQVTM and ANQGSEA.

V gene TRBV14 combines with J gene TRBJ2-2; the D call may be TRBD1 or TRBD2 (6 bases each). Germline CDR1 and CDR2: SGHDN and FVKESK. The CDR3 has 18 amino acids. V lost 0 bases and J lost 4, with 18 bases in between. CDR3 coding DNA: TGTGCCAGCAGCCAAGATCTTGGACGGGGGCGCCTCACCGGGGAGCTGTTTTTT. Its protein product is CASSQDLGRGRLTGELFF.

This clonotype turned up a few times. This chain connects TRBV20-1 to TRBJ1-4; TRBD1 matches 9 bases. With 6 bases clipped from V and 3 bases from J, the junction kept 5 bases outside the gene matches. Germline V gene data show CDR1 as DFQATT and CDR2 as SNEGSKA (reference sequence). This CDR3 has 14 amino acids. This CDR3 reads CSAPRDRANEKLFF. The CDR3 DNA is TGCAGTGCCCCTCGGGACAGGGCTAATGAAAAACTGTTTTTT.

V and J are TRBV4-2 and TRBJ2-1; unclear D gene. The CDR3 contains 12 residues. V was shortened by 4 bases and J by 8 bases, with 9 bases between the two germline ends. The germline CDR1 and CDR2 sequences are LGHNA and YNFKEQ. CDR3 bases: TGTGCCAGCAGCCCGACCAAGGATGAGCAGTTCTTC. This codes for CASSPTKDEQFF.

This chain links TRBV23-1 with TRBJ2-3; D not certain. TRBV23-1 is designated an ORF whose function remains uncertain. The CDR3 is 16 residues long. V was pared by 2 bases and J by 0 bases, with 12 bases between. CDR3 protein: CASSQPAERSTDTQYF. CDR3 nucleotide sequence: TGCGCCAGCAGTCAACCAGCCGAACGAAGCACAGATACGCAGTATTTT.

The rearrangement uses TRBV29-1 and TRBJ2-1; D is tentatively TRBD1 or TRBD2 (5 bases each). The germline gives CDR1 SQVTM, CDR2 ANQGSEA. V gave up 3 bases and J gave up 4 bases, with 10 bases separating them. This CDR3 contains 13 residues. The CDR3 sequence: CSVERGAYNEQFF. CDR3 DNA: TGCAGCGTTGAGAGGGGTGCATACAATGAGCAGTTCTTC.